This is a list of T cell receptor beta chains from one sample in a study of CD8 T cells in Susac syndrome. TCRdb re-analysed the immunoSEQ multiplex PCR reads in MiXCR, keeping a single row per CDR3 protein. Altogether 150,000 to 200,000 distinct CDR3 sequences are present, around 94% being singletons, with the ten largest covering 0.13% to 0.15%. Sequencing was performed on CD4+ T cells from PBMCs. The source of these receptors is a human donor in good health. The CDR3 runs from the conserved cysteine through the conserved F or W. The D gene is left open where the match is weak. Size values are once, few and many counts, or a class for expanded clones, and some rows have none.

d_gene,j_gene,abundance,v_gene,CDR3nt,CDR3aa
.,TRBJ2-2,once,TRBV12-5,TGTGCTAGTGGTTTGCAGCCCACCGGGGAGCTGTTTTTT,CASGLQPTGELFF
TRBD2,TRBJ2-3,.,TRBV28,TGTGCCAGCAGTCTTCTAGCGGGGGGTCAGGATACGCAGTATTTT,CASSLLAGGQDTQYF
.,TRBJ1-2,.,TRBV7-9,TGTGCCAGCAGCGCCACGGGCAGGGAGGGTGGCTACACCTTC,CASSATGREGGYTF
.,TRBJ2-3,.,TRBV11-1,TGTGCCAGCAGCTTAGCGTCGGCGGGGACGCAGTATTTT,CASSLASAGTQYF
.,TRBJ2-3,.,TRBV29-1,TGCAGCGTCGGGACGTCGAGGGCAGATACGCAGTATTTT,CSVGTSRADTQYF
.,TRBJ2-2,.,TRBV19,TGTGCCAGTACCTCAAGCACCGGGGAGCTGTTTTTT,CASTSSTGELFF
TRBD1,TRBJ2-5,.,TRBV9,TGTGCCAGCAGCGGACAGGGTACAGGGGGAGAGACCCAGTACTTC,CASSGQGTGGETQYF
.,TRBJ2-1,.,TRBV7-2,TGTGCCAGCAGCTTTGGGGAACAGGGAACACGTGAGCAGTTCTTC,CASSFGEQGTREQFF
TRBD2,TRBJ2-1,.,TRBV7-8,TGTGCCAGCAGTCCCCGGGCGGGAGGGAATGAGCAGTTCTTC,CASSPRAGGNEQFF
TRBD1,TRBJ2-7,.,TRBV11-1,TGTGCCAGCAGCCGTTACCGGGACAGGGTTGACGAGCAGTACTTC,CASSRYRDRVDEQYF
.,TRBJ2-1,.,TRBV12-3/TRBV12-4,TGTGCCAGCAGTTTCGGGGGTTTCAGCAATGAGCAGTTCTTC,CASSFGGFSNEQFF
.,TRBJ1-2,.,TRBV30,TGTGCCTGGAACGACCAGGGGCCCGGGTTTACCTTC,CAWNDQGPGFTF
TRBD1,TRBJ2-1,.,TRBV5-4,TGTGCCAGCAGCGGGACAGGGCTAGGGAACAATGAGCAGTTCTTC,CASSGTGLGNNEQFF
.,TRBJ2-3,.,TRBV14,TGTGCCAGCAGCTCGAGGCGTGGCACAGATACGCAGTATTTT,CASSSRRGTDTQYF
TRBD1,TRBJ2-3,.,TRBV28,TGTGCCAGCAGTCCTGTCCGACAGGGGGCACAAGATACGCAGTATTTT,CASSPVRQGAQDTQYF
.,TRBJ1-2,.,TRBV15,TGTGCCACCAGCTTTGGAGGATTGGATGGCTACACCTTC,CATSFGGLDGYTF
TRBD1,TRBJ2-1,.,TRBV7-9,TGTGCCAGCAACTTTAACAGGGGATACAATGAGCAGTTCTTC,CASNFNRGYNEQFF
TRBD2,TRBJ2-2,.,TRBV27,TGTGCCAGCAGACCTACTAGCGGGGGGTCCGGGGAGCTGTTTTTT,CASRPTSGGSGELFF
TRBD1,TRBJ2-3,once,TRBV10-3,TGTGCCATCAGCTCGACAGGGGATAGCGATACGCAGTATTTT,CAISSTGDSDTQYF
TRBD2,TRBJ2-1,.,TRBV7-7,TGTGCTAGCAGTCCCGGGGGGGCCTACAATGAGCAGTTCTTC,CASSPGGAYNEQFF
TRBD2,TRBJ2-5,.,TRBV4-3,TGCGCCAGCAGCCAAGGTCTCGGGGGGGGAGAGACCCAGTACTTC,CASSQGLGGGETQYF
.,TRBJ2-5,few,TRBV3-1,TGTGCCAGCAGCCGCGGGCGCAGGGAGACCCAGTACTTC,CASSRGRRETQYF
.,TRBJ1-4,.,TRBV20-1,TGCAGTGCACTTCTCGGGAATGAAAAACTGTTTTTT,CSALLGNEKLFF
.,TRBJ1-5,.,TRBV20-1,TGCAGTGCTAGAGATCCCAGGGACGGACAGCCCCAGCATTTT,CSARDPRDGQPQHF
TRBD1,TRBJ1-2,.,TRBV6-5,TGTGCCAGCGCGGACGGGACAGGGGAAGACTATGGCTACACCTTC,CASADGTGEDYGYTF
TRBD1,TRBJ2-7,.,TRBV18,TGTGCCAGCTCACCGGGACAGGGAGGGGAGCAGTACTTC,CASSPGQGGEQYF
TRBD1,TRBJ1-2,.,TRBV30,TGTGCCTGGGCGGACAGGGGATTCGTTTCTGGCTACACCTTC,CAWADRGFVSGYTF
.,TRBJ1-6,.,TRBV5-6,TGTGCCAGCAGCTTGGACAGGCGCCCCCTCCACTTT,CASSLDRRPLHF
.,TRBJ2-7,once,TRBV7-2,TGTGCCAGCAGCTTAGCTGGGGGGTCCTTCGAGCAGTACTTC,CASSLAGGSFEQYF
.,TRBJ2-7,.,TRBV29-1,TGCAGCGTGAGCCGGACGGGCGACGAGCAGTACTTC,CSVSRTGDEQYF
.,TRBJ1-5,.,TRBV12-5,TGTGCTAGTGGTTTAGACAGACGAAGCAATCAGCCCCAGCATTTT,CASGLDRRSNQPQHF
TRBD1,TRBJ2-7,few,TRBV24-1,TGTGCCACCAGTGATTTGCTGACAGGGGAGCAGTACTTC,CATSDLLTGEQYF
.,TRBJ2-6,once,TRBV20-1,TGCAGTGCTAGCGAGGGCAGGTTGGGCTCTGGGGCCAACGTCCTGACTTTC,CSASEGRLGSGANVLTF
.,TRBJ1-1,.,TRBV18,TGTGCCAGCTCCCTTGACAGGCTTACTGAAGCTTTCTTT,CASSLDRLTEAFF
.,TRBJ1-2,.,TRBV19,TGTGCCAGTAGCCCCACAGGGAACGAAGGCTACACCTTC,CASSPTGNEGYTF
.,TRBJ1-2,.,TRBV3-1,TGTGCCAGCAGCTCTCCCCCGGCGAACGGTGGCTACACCTTC,CASSSPPANGGYTF
.,TRBJ2-3,.,TRBV12-3/TRBV12-4,TGTGCCAGCAGCCCGGGCGGGGAGACAGATACGCAGTATTTT,CASSPGGETDTQYF
.,TRBJ2-7,.,TRBV27,TGTGCCAGCAGTTTTGGGGTGCCCTACGAGCAGTACTTC,CASSFGVPYEQYF
.,TRBJ2-3,.,TRBV28,TGTGCCAGCAGTCCCCATGGGACAGATACGCAGTATTTT,CASSPHGTDTQYF
TRBD2,TRBJ2-1,.,TRBV28,TGTGCCAGCAGAAGGGAAGCGGGACGCTCCTACAATGAGCAGTTCTTC,CASRREAGRSYNEQFF
.,TRBJ1-4,.,TRBV12-5,TGTGCTAGTGCTCTTACAGGGAATTCGGCTAATGAAAAACTGTTTTTT,CASALTGNSANEKLFF
.,TRBJ2-1,.,TRBV9,TGTGCCAGCAGCGTAGACGTCCTCTCCTACAATGAGCAGTTCTTC,CASSVDVLSYNEQFF
TRBD1,TRBJ1-1,.,TRBV4-3,TGCGCCAGCAGCGCGAGGACAGGGGACACTGAAGCTTTCTTT,CASSARTGDTEAFF
.,TRBJ1-1,once,TRBV4-1,TGCGCCAGCAGGATAACAGGGAACACTGAAGCTTTCTTT,CASRITGNTEAFF
.,TRBJ2-7,.,TRBV7-9,TGTGCCAGCCAGAGGGCAGGGTTGGACGAGCAGTACTTC,CASQRAGLDEQYF
TRBD2,TRBJ2-7,.,TRBV29-1,TGCAGCGTTGAACTAGCGGGTAATGAGCAGTACTTC,CSVELAGNEQYF
.,TRBJ1-2,.,TRBV28,TGTGCCAGCAGTTTAAAGGCTTTCTATGGCTACACCTTC,CASSLKAFYGYTF
.,TRBJ2-2,.,TRBV7-6,TGTGCCAGCAGCTTTGGTAGCGGGGAGCTGTTTTTT,CASSFGSGELFF
.,TRBJ1-1,.,TRBV5-1,TGCGCCAGCAGCTTGCAGGGGCGCACTGAAGCTTTCTTT,CASSLQGRTEAFF
TRBD1,TRBJ2-3,.,TRBV28,TGTGCCAGCAGTTCTTGGACAGGGCGGGGAGATACGCAGTATTTT,CASSSWTGRGDTQYF
.,TRBJ2-3,.,TRBV6-5,TGTGCCAGCAGACGTGGCATGGATACGCAGTATTTT,CASRRGMDTQYF
.,TRBJ1-5,.,TRBV30,TGTGCCTGGGCACAGGGTTTTAAGCCCCAGCATTTT,CAWAQGFKPQHF
.,TRBJ2-5,.,TRBV12-3/TRBV12-4,TGTGCCAGCAGTACAGCGGAACAAGAGACCCAGTACTTC,CASSTAEQETQYF
.,TRBJ1-1,.,TRBV20-1,TGCAGTGTTACGGGACAAGTGAACACTGAAGCTTTCTTT,CSVTGQVNTEAFF